The 9 T cell receptor beta chains reported below all come from one sample, sequenced in a study of patients and donors after allogeneic stem cell transplantation. TCRdb itself ran the RT-PCR reads through MiXCR, one entry per CDR3 protein. The sample contains a few hundred thousand distinct CDR3 sequences, roughly 15% of which appear only once. The specimen was blood, either unsorted or a sorted T cell fraction (not recorded which). The receptor source for this set is a human donor who was either an allogeneic HSCT recipient or a stem cell or donor lymphocyte infusion donor (not recorded which). It is not recorded whose cells these are; they may come from a transplant donor.

This chain connects TRBV6-5 to TRBJ2-5; D uncertain. With 4 bases removed from V and 7 bases from J, the gap between germline ends came to 7 bases. Germline CDR1 MNHEY, CDR2 SVGAGI. There are 11 residues in the CDR3. The CDR3: CASSSPGTQYF. DNA for the CDR3: TGTGCCAGCAGTTCCCCCGGGACCCAGTACTTC.

J is TRBJ2-7 and V is TRBV6-2 or TRBV6-3; maybe TRBD2 (6 bases). The ends were cut back, 6 bases at V and 5 bases at J, with 17 bases in the middle. Germline CDR1 reads MNHEY; CDR2 reads SVGEGT. The CDR3 sequence is 14 residues long. In nucleotides, the CDR3 is TGTGCCAGCAGACCCAGAGGGGAGGCGGACGAGCAGTACTTC. Its translation: CASRPRGEADEQYF.

Turning to this clonotype: With a much larger clone just one base away, this may be a read error. This rearrangement joins TRBV20-1 to TRBJ2-1, with D tentatively TRBD2 (5 bases). This CDR3 contains 15 residues. Looked up from germline, CDR1 is DFQATT and CDR2 is SNEGSKA (reference sequence). The chain's CDR3 is CSTRDQPTSYNEQFF. CDR3 in DNA: TGCAGTACTAGAGACCAACCGACAAGCTACAATGAGCAGTTCTTC.

There are many counts of this clonotype. V and J are TRBV12-3 or TRBV12-4 and TRBJ2-1; either TRBD1 or TRBD2 may supply D (5 bases each). CDR3 length: 12 residues. V was trimmed by 3 bases and J by 12 bases, leaving 12 bases between them. The CDR3 loop reads CASSFGQGAQFF. The DNA for the CDR3 is TGTGCCAGCAGTTTCGGGCAGGGAGCGCAGTTCTTC.

This clonotype was counted between two and nine times. The chain is built from TRBV12-3 or TRBV12-4 and TRBJ2-2; D perhaps matches TRBD2 (5 bases). The CDR3 runs to 14 residues. The V and J ends lost 6 bases and 5 bases respectively, with 13 bases between them. This CDR3 is CASSSRRGTGELFF. The DNA of the CDR3 is TGTGCCAGCAGCTCCAGACGCGGGACCGGGGAGCTGTTTTTT.

There are a few counts of this clonotype. This chain joins TRBV2 and TRBJ1-4; 7 bases align to TRBD1. This CDR3 has 16 amino acids. Trimming removed 0 bases from V and 3 bases from J; junction bases left unmatched: 4. Germline assignment: CDR1 SNHLY and CDR2 FYNNEI. CDR3 bases: TGTGCCAGCAGTGAAGCCCTGACAGGGCCTAATGAAAAACTGTTTTTT. Amino acids: CASSEALTGPNEKLFF.

This clonotype was recorded many times. The chain combines TRBV20-1 with TRBJ2-5, with D possibly being TRBD1 (6 bases). The V gene lost 3 bases and the J gene lost 5 bases, with 16 bases spanning the gap. Germline CDR1 DFQATT, CDR2 SNEGSKA (reference sequence). The length of the CDR3 is 14 residues. The CDR3 here is CSASRGGFSETQYF. CDR3 nucleotide sequence: TGCAGTGCTAGCAGGGGCGGCTTCAGCGAGACCCAGTACTTC.

The table lists this clonotype with a few counts. The chain combines TRBV19 with TRBJ1-1; no clear D gene. Trimming cost V 5 bases and J 3 bases, with 16 bases left between them. CDR1 LNHDA and CDR2 SQIVND come from the germline V gene (reference sequence). The CDR3 covers 15 residues. The CDR3 coding sequence is TGTGCCAGTAGTCCTGCCCACAGTGTTTACACTGAAGCTTTCTTT. Translating it yields CASSPAHSVYTEAFF.

V is TRBV11-2 and J is TRBJ2-7; D not resolved. This CDR3 has 16 residues. V was shortened by 0 bases and J by 0 bases, with 12 bases between the two germline ends. CDR1 is SGHAT and CDR2 is FQNNGV in the germline V gene. This CDR3 is CASSLDWALSSYEQYF. The CDR3 DNA reads TGTGCCAGCAGCTTAGATTGGGCGTTGAGCTCCTACGAGCAGTACTTC.